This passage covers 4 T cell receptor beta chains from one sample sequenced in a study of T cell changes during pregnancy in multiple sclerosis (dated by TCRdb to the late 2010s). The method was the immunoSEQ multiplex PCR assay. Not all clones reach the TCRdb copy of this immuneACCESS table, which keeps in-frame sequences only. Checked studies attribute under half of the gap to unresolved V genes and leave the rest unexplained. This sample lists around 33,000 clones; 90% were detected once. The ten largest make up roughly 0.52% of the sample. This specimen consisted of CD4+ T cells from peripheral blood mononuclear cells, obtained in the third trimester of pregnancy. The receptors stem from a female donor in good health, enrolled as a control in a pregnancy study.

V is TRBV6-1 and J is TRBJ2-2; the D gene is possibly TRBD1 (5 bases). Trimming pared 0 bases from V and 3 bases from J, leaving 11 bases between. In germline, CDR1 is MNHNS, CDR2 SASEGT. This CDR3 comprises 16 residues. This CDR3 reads CASSEAPGSYTGELFF. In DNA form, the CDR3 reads TGTGCCAGCAGTGAAGCACCAGGGTCATACACCGGGGAGCTGTTTTTT.

The CDR3 region is CASRLGGGGQPQHF. The CDR3 DNA is TGTGCCAGCAGACTCGGAGGGGGCGGTCAGCCCCAGCATTTT. The chain has TRBV6-5 and TRBJ1-5; 7 nucleotides align to TRBD1. Germline V gene data show CDR1 as MNHEY and CDR2 as SVGAGI. CDR3 length: 14 residues. V gave up 6 bases and J gave up 6 bases; unmatched junction bases: 8.

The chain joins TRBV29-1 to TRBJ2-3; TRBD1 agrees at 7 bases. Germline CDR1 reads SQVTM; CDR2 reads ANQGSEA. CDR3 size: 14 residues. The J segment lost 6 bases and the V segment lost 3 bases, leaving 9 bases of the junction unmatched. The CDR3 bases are TGCAGCGTTGACGACAGGGCCCGGTCGGATACGCAGTATTTT. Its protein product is CSVDDRARSDTQYF.

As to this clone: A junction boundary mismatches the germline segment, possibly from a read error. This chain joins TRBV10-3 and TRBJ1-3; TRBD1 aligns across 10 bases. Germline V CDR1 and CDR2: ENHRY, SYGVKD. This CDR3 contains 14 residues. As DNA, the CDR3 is TGTGCCATCAGTGAGTCGGACAGGGGGTACCCAAGGGATTTT. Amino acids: CAISESDRGYPRDF.